The clone carrying this TCR beta chain was seen ten or more times. Antigen: not known. Trimming pared 5 bases from V and 0 bases from J, leaving 10 bases between. CDR1 is PRHDT, CDR2 FYEKMQ, per germline (reference sequence). The CDR3 spans 14 residues. The sample belongs to a study of CD8+CD57+ T cells in acquired aplastic anemia. In the study overall: Roughly 3.2 ug was the average amount of DNA from sorted CD4+ and CD8+ cells. There were 10 million to 12 million reads, on average, for CD4+ cells from healthy donors. Study-wide results and limits: Patients and controls shared 25 to 35 CD8+ CDR3 sequences, highly expressed in patients. Patients were compared with controls for CD8+ Simpson's diversity, and no significant difference emerged.

The study profiled TCR beta VDJ and CDR3 using genomic DNA as template. One entry per CDR3 protein, called by TCRdb with MiXCR from the reads. Among a few hundred thousand distinct CDR3 sequences listed, 65% to 80% were seen once. The source material was sorted CD4+, CD8+, or CD8+CD57+ T cells (not recorded which) from PBMCs. This chain links TRBV13 with TRBJ1-1; weak D call: TRBD1 (5 bases). The source is a human donor in good health, serving as a control. CDR3 region: CASSRSRVNTEAFF. The CDR3 coding sequence is TGTGCCAGCAGCCGTTCCAGGGTGAACACTGAAGCTTTCTTT.